The 11 T cell receptor beta chains below were found in one sample sequenced in a study of cytomegalovirus exposure and HLA in healthy donors. This PCR relied on a set of 60 Vbeta primers and 13 Jbeta primers. Here immunoSEQ multiplex PCR was the method, and the copy in TCRdb shows in-frame clones only, minus some. The data show some 130,000 clones, roughly 80% seen once. Sequenced: PBMCs. Every receptor here comes from a man aged 25 to 40 in good health and CMV-seronegative.

The J gene is TRBJ2-5, the V gene TRBV7-9, with TRBD2 matching over 7 bases. Germline CDR1 SEHNR, CDR2 FQNEAQ (reference sequence). The length of the CDR3 is 14 residues. V shed 3 bases, J shed 5 bases, and the junction held 6 bases outside the gene matches. The CDR3 region has the DNA TGTGCCAGCAGCTTGGCGGGAGCTGAGGAGACCCAGTACTTC. It codes for CASSLAGAEETQYF.

The chain combines TRBV6-5 with TRBJ2-7, with 8 nucleotides matching TRBD1. Trimming removed 4 bases from V and 5 bases from J; junction bases left unmatched: 10. CDR1 and CDR2 from the germline V gene are MNHEY and SVGAGI. The CDR3 length is 15 residues. As DNA, the CDR3 is TGTGCCAGCAGTTCAGGGGGCATAGCACGGGACGAGCAGTACTTC. This gives the protein CASSSGGIARDEQYF.

The genes are TRBV28 and TRBJ2-7, with 7 positions matching TRBD1. The V gene end was trimmed by 4 bases and the J gene end by 5 bases; junction bases not matched to a gene: 8. The CDR3 contains 14 residues. CDR1 and CDR2 from the germline V gene are MDHEN and SYDVKM. The CDR3 bases are TGTGCCAGCAGTTCGCGACAGGGATGGAACGAGCAGTACTTC. This translates into CASSSRQGWNEQYF.

The chain has TRBV7-6 and TRBJ2-7; 7 nucleotides line up with TRBD1. Trimming removed 4 bases from V and 4 bases from J; junction bases left unmatched: 10. Germline V lookup: CDR1 SGHVS, CDR2 FNYEAQ. This CDR3 has 15 amino acids. The CDR3 here is CASSSLTGSGYEQYF. The CDR3 nucleotides are TGTGCCAGCAGCTCACTGACAGGGTCCGGGTACGAGCAGTACTTC.

This clone was seen only a few times. This chain connects TRBV7-9 to TRBJ2-7, with a weak D call TRBD2 (5 bases). V lost 5 bases and J lost 2, with 16 bases in between. The CDR3 is 15 amino acids. Germline assignment: CDR1 SEHNR and CDR2 FQNEAQ (reference sequence). CDR3 DNA: TGTGCCAGCAGCCGCGTCGGGGAAACCACCTACGAGCAGTACTTC. Protein: CASSRVGETTYEQYF.

V is TRBV30 and J is TRBJ1-1; D gene uncertain. Trimming cost V 5 bases and J 6 bases, with 10 bases left between them. CDR1 GTSNPN and CDR2 SVGIG come from the germline V gene (reference sequence). The CDR3 is 11 residues long. CDR3 sequence reads: CAWARRPEAFF. The CDR3 region has the DNA TGTGCCTGGGCAAGGAGACCTGAAGCTTTCTTT.

The chain couples TRBV13 to TRBJ2-5; D not certain. The J call may be mistaken, given a closer DNA end match to TRBJ2-7. The CDR3 has 11 residues. From germline, CDR1 is PRHDT and CDR2 FYEKMQ (reference sequence). Here the CDR3 DNA reads TGTGCCAGCAGTTTATCCTACGAGCAGTACTTC. As protein: CASSLSYEQYF.

The chain joins TRBV5-1 to TRBJ2-7, with D possibly being TRBD2 (6 bases). CDR1 is SGHRS and CDR2 is YFSETQ in the germline V gene. There are 14 residues in the CDR3. V was shortened by 7 bases and J by 4 bases, with 18 bases between the two germline ends. CDR3 nucleotides: TGCGCCAGCGGCCCGGGCGGAGGGGTATACGAGCAGTACTTC. It yields the protein CASGPGGGVYEQYF.

On this clone: A read error may account for a junction end that differs from germline. V is TRBV7-7 and J is TRBJ2-1; 12 nucleotides match TRBD2. Germline-derived CDR1 and CDR2 are SSHAT and FNYEAQ (reference sequence). CDR3 length equals 15 residues. CDR3 in amino acids: CASSSGTSGYNEQFF. The CDR3 DNA sequence: TGTGCTAGCAGCTCCGGGACTAGCGGGTACAATGAGCAGTTCTTC.

V is TRBV6-5 and J is TRBJ1-6; D ambiguous. V lost 7 bases, J lost 0 bases, and 7 bases lay in between. Germline V gene sequence: CDR1 MNHEY, CDR2 SVGAGI. The CDR3 consists of 14 residues. This CDR3 reads CASMRSSYNSPLHF. CDR3 sequence (DNA): TGTGCCAGCATGAGAAGCTCCTATAATTCACCCCTCCACTTT.

The V call is TRBV27, the J call TRBJ1-1; a weak D match, TRBD1 (5 bases). The germline CDR1 and CDR2 sequences are MNHEY and SMNVEV (reference sequence). The V gene lost 2 bases and the J gene lost 3 bases, with 7 bases spanning the gap. There are 13 residues in the CDR3. The CDR3 is CASSLQGYTEAFF. In DNA, the CDR3 is TGTGCCAGCAGTTTACAGGGCTACACTGAAGCTTTCTTT.